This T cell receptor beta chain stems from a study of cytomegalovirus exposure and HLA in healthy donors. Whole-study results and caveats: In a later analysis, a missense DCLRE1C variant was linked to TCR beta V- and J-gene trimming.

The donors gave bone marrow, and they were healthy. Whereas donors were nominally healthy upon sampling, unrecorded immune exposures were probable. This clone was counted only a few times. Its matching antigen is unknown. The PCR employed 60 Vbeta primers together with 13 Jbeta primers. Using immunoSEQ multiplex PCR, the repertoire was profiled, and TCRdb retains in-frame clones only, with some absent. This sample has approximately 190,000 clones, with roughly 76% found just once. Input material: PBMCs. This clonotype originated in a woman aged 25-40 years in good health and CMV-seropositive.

The DNA of the CDR3 is TGTGCCAGCAGCAGGCGGGAAGCCTACGAGCAGTACTTC. It yields the protein CASSRREAYEQYF. V is TRBV7-5 and J is TRBJ2-7; TRBD2 reflects the table's D call only, with no check against the DNA. TRBV7-5 is a listed pseudogene. The CDR3 is made up of 13 amino acids.